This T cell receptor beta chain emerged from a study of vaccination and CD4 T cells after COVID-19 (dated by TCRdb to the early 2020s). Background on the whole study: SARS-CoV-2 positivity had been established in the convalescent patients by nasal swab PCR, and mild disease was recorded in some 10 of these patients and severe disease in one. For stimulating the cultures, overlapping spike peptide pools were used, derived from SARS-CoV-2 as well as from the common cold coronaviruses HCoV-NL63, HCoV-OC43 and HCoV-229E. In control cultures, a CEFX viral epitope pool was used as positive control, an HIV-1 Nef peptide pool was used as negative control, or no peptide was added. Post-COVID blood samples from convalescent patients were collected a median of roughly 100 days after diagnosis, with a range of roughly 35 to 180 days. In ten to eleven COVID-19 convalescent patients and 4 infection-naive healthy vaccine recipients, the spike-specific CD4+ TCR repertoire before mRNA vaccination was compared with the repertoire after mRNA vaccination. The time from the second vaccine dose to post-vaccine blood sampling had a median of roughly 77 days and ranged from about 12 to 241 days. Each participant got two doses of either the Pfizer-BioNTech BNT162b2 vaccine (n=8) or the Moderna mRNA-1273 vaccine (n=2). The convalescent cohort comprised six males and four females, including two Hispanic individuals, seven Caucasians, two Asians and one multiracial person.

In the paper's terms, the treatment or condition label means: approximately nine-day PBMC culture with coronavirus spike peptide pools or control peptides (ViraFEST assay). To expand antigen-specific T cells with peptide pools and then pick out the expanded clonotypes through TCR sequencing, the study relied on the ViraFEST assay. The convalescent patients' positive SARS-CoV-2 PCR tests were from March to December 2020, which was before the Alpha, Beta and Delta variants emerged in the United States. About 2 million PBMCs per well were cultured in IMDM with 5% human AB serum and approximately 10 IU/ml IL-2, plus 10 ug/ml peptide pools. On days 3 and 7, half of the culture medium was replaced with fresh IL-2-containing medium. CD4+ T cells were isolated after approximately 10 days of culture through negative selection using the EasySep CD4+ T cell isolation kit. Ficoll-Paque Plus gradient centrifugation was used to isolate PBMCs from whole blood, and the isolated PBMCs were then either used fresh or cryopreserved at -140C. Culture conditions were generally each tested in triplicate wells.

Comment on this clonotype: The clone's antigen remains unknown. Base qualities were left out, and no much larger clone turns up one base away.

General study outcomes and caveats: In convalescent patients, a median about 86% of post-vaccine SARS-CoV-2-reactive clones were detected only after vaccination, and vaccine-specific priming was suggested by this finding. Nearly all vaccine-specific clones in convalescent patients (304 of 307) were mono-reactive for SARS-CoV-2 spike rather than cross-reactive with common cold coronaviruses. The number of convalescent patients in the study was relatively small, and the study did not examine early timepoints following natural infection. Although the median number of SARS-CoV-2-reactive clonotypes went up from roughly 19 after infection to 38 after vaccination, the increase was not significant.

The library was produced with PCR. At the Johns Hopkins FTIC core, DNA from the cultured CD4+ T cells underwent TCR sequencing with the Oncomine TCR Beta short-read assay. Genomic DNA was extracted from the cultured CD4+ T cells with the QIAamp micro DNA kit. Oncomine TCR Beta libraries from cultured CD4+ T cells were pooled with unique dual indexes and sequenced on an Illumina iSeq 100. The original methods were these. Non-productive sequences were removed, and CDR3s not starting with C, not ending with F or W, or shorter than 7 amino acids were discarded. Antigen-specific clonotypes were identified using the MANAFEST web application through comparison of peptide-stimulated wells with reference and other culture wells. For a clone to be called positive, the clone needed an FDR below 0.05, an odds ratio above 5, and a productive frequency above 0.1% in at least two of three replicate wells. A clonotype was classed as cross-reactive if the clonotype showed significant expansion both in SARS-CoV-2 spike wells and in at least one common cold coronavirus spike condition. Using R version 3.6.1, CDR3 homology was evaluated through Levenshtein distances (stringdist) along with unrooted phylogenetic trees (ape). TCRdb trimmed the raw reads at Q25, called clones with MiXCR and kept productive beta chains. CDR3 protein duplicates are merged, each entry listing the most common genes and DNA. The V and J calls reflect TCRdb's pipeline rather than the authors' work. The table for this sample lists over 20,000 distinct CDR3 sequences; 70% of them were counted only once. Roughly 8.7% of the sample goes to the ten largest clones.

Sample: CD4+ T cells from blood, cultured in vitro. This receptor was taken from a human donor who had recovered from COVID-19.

The DNA is TGTGCCAGCATTGCAACAGGGGATACGCAGTATTTT. This encodes CASIATGDTQYF. In this chain, TRBV28 is recombined with TRBJ2-3, and TRBD1 may be the D gene, going by 6 matching bases. V is cut by 7 bases and J by 6 bases, and the space between the germline ends is 11 bases. CDR1 MDHEN and CDR2 SYDVKM are derived from the germline V gene. The CDR3 starts with the cysteine, ends with the phenylalanine, and has 12 residues. This entry keeps only the CDR3 DNA: 36 bases, framed from base 1.